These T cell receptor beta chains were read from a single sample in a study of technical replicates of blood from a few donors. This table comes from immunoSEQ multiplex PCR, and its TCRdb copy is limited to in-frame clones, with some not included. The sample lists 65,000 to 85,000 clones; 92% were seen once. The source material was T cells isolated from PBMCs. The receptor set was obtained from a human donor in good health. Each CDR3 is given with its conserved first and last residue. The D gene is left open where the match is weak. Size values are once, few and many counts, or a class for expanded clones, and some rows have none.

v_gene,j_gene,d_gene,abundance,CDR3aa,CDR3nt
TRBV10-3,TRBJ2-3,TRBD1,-,CAISLQGPTDTQYF,TGTGCCATAAGTCTACAGGGGCCTACAGATACGCAGTATTTT
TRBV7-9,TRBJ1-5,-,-,CASSLDLRGNQPQHF,TGTGCCAGCAGCTTAGATTTACGAGGTAATCAGCCCCAGCATTTT
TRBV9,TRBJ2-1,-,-,CASTGDTYNEQFF,TGTGCCAGCACCGGGGATACCTACAATGAGCAGTTCTTC
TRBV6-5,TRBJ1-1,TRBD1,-,CASIITGVGETEAFF,TGTGCCAGCATTATTACAGGGGTAGGGGAAACTGAAGCTTTCTTT
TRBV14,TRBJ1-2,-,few,CASSQESPGFYGYTF,TGTGCCAGCAGCCAAGAATCGCCAGGGTTCTATGGCTACACCTTC
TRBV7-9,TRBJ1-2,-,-,CASSWRVGWSSNYGYTF,TGTGCCAGCAGCTGGCGGGTCGGGTGGAGCTCTAACTATGGCTACACCTTC
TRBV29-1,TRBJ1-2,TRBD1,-,CSVVRGPANYGYTF,TGCAGCGTTGTAAGGGGGCCGGCTAACTATGGCTACACCTTC
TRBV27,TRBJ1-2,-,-,CASSLYREGAGGYTF,TGTGCCAGCAGTTTATACAGGGAAGGAGCAGGGGGCTACACCTTC
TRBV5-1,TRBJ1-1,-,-,CASSLPGTEAFF,TGCGCCAGCAGCTTGCCCGGCACTGAAGCTTTCTTT
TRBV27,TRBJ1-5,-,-,CASSPYRELQPQHF,TGTGCCAGCAGTCCCTACAGGGAACTACAGCCCCAGCATTTT
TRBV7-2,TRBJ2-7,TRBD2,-,CASSLGWLAASYEQYF,TGTGCCAGCAGCTTAGGTTGGCTAGCGGCCTCCTACGAGCAGTACTTC
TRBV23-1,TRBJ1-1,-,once,CASSQSEQGSNTEAFF,TGCGCCAGCAGTCAATCTGAACAGGGATCAAACACTGAAGCTTTCTTT
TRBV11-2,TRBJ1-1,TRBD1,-,CASANGDRDEAFF,TGTGCCAGCGCAAACGGGGACAGGGACGAAGCTTTCTTT
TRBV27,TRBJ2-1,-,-,CASTPLEADNEQFF,TGTGCCAGCACCCCCCTAGAGGCAGACAATGAGCAGTTCTTC
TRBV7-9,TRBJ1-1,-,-,CASSRFYNTEAFF,TGTGCCAGCAGCCGATTCTACAACACTGAAGCTTTCTTT
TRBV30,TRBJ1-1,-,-,CAWEDLRGGGHTEAFF,TGTGCCTGGGAGGACCTAAGGGGAGGGGGTCACACTGAAGCTTTCTTT
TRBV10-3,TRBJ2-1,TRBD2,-,CATSLAGGYNEQFF,TGTGCCACCTCTCTAGCGGGAGGGTACAATGAGCAGTTCTTC